These T cell receptor beta chains were read from a single sample in a study of blood T cell repertoires in COVID-19. Profiled with immunoSEQ multiplex PCR; TCRdb holds only in-frame clones, not every one. This table has 140,000 to 150,000 clones, over 75% appearing once. Sequencing used peripheral blood. Receptor source: a man aged 18 to 35 with COVID-19, enrolled during active disease. The CDR3 runs from the conserved cysteine through the conserved F or W. D genes are given only for firm matches. Clone sizes are given selectively: once, few, many, or a class where the clone is expanded.

D: TRBD1
J: TRBJ2-7
length: 15
size: -
V: TRBV19
CDR3: CASSRGTVGNYEQYF
DNA: TGTGCCAGTAGTAGGGGGACAGTGGGTAACTACGAGCAGTACTTC

D: -
J: TRBJ1-1
length: 16
size: -
V: TRBV5-6
CDR3: CASSTPGGPADTEAFF
DNA: TGTGCCAGCAGCACCCCGGGGGGCCCCGCTGATACTGAAGCTTTCTTT

D: -
J: TRBJ2-7
length: 14
size: -
V: TRBV3-1/TRBV3-2
CDR3: CASSRQTSSYEQYF
DNA: TGTGCCAGCAGCAGACAGACCAGCTCCTACGAGCAGTACTTC

D: TRBD1
J: TRBJ2-5
length: 14
size: -
V: TRBV5-5
CDR3: CASSSRTGQETQYF
DNA: TGTGCCAGCAGCTCCCGGACAGGACAAGAGACCCAGTACTTC

D: TRBD1
J: TRBJ2-5
length: 18
size: once
V: TRBV10-3
CDR3: CAISHGTGGRQSQETQYF
DNA: TGTGCCATCAGCCATGGGACAGGGGGTAGGCAGAGCCAAGAGACCCAGTACTTC

D: -
J: TRBJ2-1
length: 16
size: once
V: TRBV9
CDR3: CASSLGGSPGYNEQFF
DNA: TGTGCCAGCAGCCTCGGGGGTTCTCCAGGGTACAATGAGCAGTTCTTC

D: -
J: TRBJ2-1
length: 17
size: -
V: TRBV24-1
CDR3: CATSDPRGAGLVDEQFF
DNA: TGTGCCACCAGTGATCCCCGGGGGGCAGGTTTGGTGGATGAGCAGTTCTTC

D: -
J: TRBJ2-2
length: 13
size: -
V: TRBV2
CDR3: CASSEYFTGELFF
DNA: TGTGCCAGCAGTGAATATTTCACCGGGGAGCTGTTTTTT

D: TRBD2
J: TRBJ2-5
length: 16
size: -
V: TRBV11-2
CDR3: CASSSSPLGGRETQYF
DNA: TGTGCCAGCAGCTCTAGTCCCCTCGGCGGGAGAGAGACCCAGTACTTC

D: -
J: TRBJ2-7
length: 17
size: -
V: TRBV28
CDR3: CASSLVSVRLGGDEQYF
DNA: TGTGCCAGCAGTTTGGTCTCGGTCCGCCTAGGGGGGGACGAGCAGTACTTC

D: -
J: TRBJ1-2
length: 13
size: -
V: TRBV7-2
CDR3: CASSFGGGGGYTF
DNA: TGTGCCAGCAGCTTTGGGGGCGGAGGTGGCTACACCTTC

D: TRBD2
J: TRBJ2-7
length: 15
size: -
V: TRBV14
CDR3: CASSQRAGVRNEQYF
DNA: TGTGCCAGCAGCCAACGGGCGGGAGTCAGGAACGAGCAGTACTTC

D: TRBD1
J: TRBJ1-2
length: 15
size: -
V: TRBV5-1
CDR3: CASSHPDRGRGGYTF
DNA: TGCGCCAGCAGCCACCCGGACAGGGGTCGGGGTGGCTACACCTTC

D: TRBD2
J: TRBJ2-7
length: 19
size: -
V: TRBV4-3
CDR3: CASSQDWTSGSPEAYEQYF
DNA: TGCGCCAGCAGCCAAGATTGGACTAGCGGGAGCCCGGAGGCCTACGAGCAGTACTTC

D: -
J: TRBJ2-1
length: 15
size: -
V: TRBV11-1
CDR3: CASSSRGSSYNEQFF
DNA: TGTGCCAGCAGCTCAAGGGGGTCCTCCTACAATGAGCAGTTCTTC

D: -
J: TRBJ2-1
length: 14
size: -
V: TRBV15
CDR3: CATTTAWGRNEQFF
DNA: TGTGCCACCACCACGGCGTGGGGGAGGAATGAGCAGTTCTTC

D: TRBD1
J: TRBJ2-7
length: 15
size: -
V: TRBV7-2
CDR3: CASSFRGPGTYEQYF
DNA: TGTGCCAGCAGCTTCAGGGGGCCCGGCACCTACGAGCAGTACTTC

D: -
J: TRBJ2-2
length: 15
size: once
V: TRBV18
CDR3: CASSPLTQHTGELFF
DNA: TGTGCCAGCTCACCACTCACTCAACACACCGGGGAGCTGTTTTTT

D: -
J: TRBJ2-5
length: 13
size: -
V: TRBV28
CDR3: CASSFYLGETQYF
DNA: TGTGCCAGCAGTTTTTATCTAGGAGAGACCCAGTACTTC

D: -
J: TRBJ1-5
length: 13
size: -
V: TRBV2
CDR3: CASRVRVGQPQHF
DNA: TGTGCCAGCAGGGTCAGGGTGGGTCAGCCCCAGCATTTT

D: TRBD2
J: TRBJ2-1
length: 16
size: few
V: TRBV7-9
CDR3: CASSSLAGVTYNEQFF
DNA: TGTGCCAGCAGCTCCCTAGCGGGAGTAACGTACAATGAGCAGTTCTTC

D: -
J: TRBJ2-2
length: 14
size: -
V: TRBV6-6
CDR3: CASRPGQTTGELFF
DNA: TGTGCCAGCCGCCCGGGTCAGACCACCGGGGAGCTGTTTTTT

D: -
J: TRBJ2-5
length: 13
size: -
V: TRBV27
CDR3: CASSPDYQETQYF
DNA: TGTGCCAGCAGCCCCGACTACCAAGAGACCCAGTACTTC

D: -
J: TRBJ1-2
length: 15
size: -
V: TRBV7-2
CDR3: CASSQGGKANYGYTF
DNA: TGTGCCAGCAGCCAAGGGGGAAAAGCTAACTATGGCTACACCTTC

D: TRBD2
J: TRBJ2-3
length: 21
size: -
V: TRBV27
CDR3: CASGLPPGLAGGPHGSDTQYF
DNA: TGTGCCAGCGGGCTACCCCCGGGACTAGCGGGAGGGCCGCATGGATCAGATACGCAGTATTTT

D: -
J: TRBJ1-1
length: 15
size: few
V: TRBV9
CDR3: CASSVRPEGGTEAFF
DNA: TGTGCCAGCAGCGTCCGACCGGAAGGGGGCACTGAAGCTTTCTTT

D: -
J: TRBJ2-1
length: 16
size: -
V: TRBV14
CDR3: CASSQSAGLSYNEQFF
DNA: TGTGCCAGCAGCCAATCTGCGGGACTTTCCTACAATGAGCAGTTCTTC

D: -
J: TRBJ2-7
length: 12
size: -
V: TRBV4-1
CDR3: CASSQEIGEQYF
DNA: TGCGCCAGCAGCCAAGAGATCGGCGAGCAGTACTTC

D: -
J: TRBJ2-7
length: 16
size: -
V: TRBV7-2
CDR3: CASSPSRGGLSYEQYF
DNA: TGTGCCAGCAGCCCTTCGCGGGGCGGGCTATCCTACGAGCAGTACTTC

D: TRBD2
J: TRBJ2-5
length: 16
size: -
V: TRBV5-5
CDR3: CASTPNGRRYQETQYF
DNA: TGTGCCAGCACCCCAAACGGGAGGCGGTACCAAGAGACCCAGTACTTC

D: TRBD2
J: TRBJ2-7
length: 19
size: -
V: TRBV5-1
CDR3: CASSSGPGLAGGRPGEQYF
DNA: TGCGCCAGCAGCTCGGGACCGGGACTAGCGGGAGGACGTCCTGGCGAGCAGTACTTC

D: -
J: TRBJ1-2
length: 13
size: -
V: TRBV3-1/TRBV3-2
CDR3: CASSQGANYGYTF
DNA: TGTGCCAGCAGCCAAGGAGCTAACTATGGCTACACCTTC

D: TRBD2
J: TRBJ2-3
length: 17
size: -
V: TRBV4-1
CDR3: CASSQVGLAGVVDTQYF
DNA: TGCGCCAGCAGCCAAGTAGGGCTAGCGGGAGTGGTGGATACGCAGTATTTT

D: -
J: TRBJ2-7
length: 13
size: once
V: TRBV28
CDR3: CASRGALSYEQYF
DNA: TGTGCCAGCAGGGGGGCCCTTTCCTACGAGCAGTACTTC

D: -
J: TRBJ1-1
length: 14
size: -
V: TRBV3-1/TRBV3-2
CDR3: CASSHQSGNTEAFF
DNA: TGTGCCAGCAGCCACCAGTCGGGGAACACTGAAGCTTTCTTT

D: -
J: TRBJ2-1
length: 16
size: -
V: TRBV11-2
CDR3: CASTRAVPVSYNEQFF
DNA: TGTGCCAGTACGAGAGCGGTCCCCGTCTCCTACAATGAGCAGTTCTTC

D: -
J: TRBJ2-4
length: 12
size: -
V: TRBV18
CDR3: CASSPQENIQYF
DNA: TGTGCCAGCTCACCCCAGGAAAACATTCAGTACTTC

D: -
J: TRBJ1-1
length: 15
size: -
V: TRBV5-1
CDR3: CASSLSQAKGTEAFF
DNA: TGCGCCAGCAGCTTATCACAGGCCAAGGGGACTGAAGCTTTCTTT